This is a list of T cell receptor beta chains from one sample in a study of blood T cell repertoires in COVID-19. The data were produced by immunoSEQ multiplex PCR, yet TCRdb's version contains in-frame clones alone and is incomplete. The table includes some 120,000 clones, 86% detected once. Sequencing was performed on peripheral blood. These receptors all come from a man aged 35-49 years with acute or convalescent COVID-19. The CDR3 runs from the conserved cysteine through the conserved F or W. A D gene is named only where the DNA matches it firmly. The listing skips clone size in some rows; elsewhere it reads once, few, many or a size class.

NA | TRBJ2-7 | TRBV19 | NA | CASSGGAYEQYF | TGTGCCAGTAGTGGAGGGGCCTACGAGCAGTACTTC
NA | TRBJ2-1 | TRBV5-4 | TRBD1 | CASSFGTTGGKYNEQFF | TGTGCCAGCAGCTTTGGGACGACAGGGGGGAAGTACAATGAGCAGTTCTTC
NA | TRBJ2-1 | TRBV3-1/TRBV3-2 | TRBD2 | CASSQGTSGRRNEQFF | TGTGCCAGCAGCCAAGGGACTAGCGGGAGGAGAAATGAGCAGTTCTTC
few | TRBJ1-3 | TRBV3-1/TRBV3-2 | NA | CASSQSLRGASGNTIYF | TGTGCCAGCAGCCAATCTCTCCGGGGGGCCTCTGGAAACACCATATATTTT
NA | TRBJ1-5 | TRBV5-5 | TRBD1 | CASSASHRGSQHF | TGTGCCAGCAGTGCCAGCCACAGGGGGTCCCAGCATTTT
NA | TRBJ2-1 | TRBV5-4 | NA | CASSSRQIYNEQFF | TGTGCCAGCAGCTCCAGACAGATCTACAATGAGCAGTTCTTC
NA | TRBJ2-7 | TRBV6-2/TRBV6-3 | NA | CASSYEVSYEQYF | TGTGCCAGCAGTTACGAGGTATCCTACGAGCAGTACTTC
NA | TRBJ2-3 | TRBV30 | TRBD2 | CAWDPGLAEDTQYF | TGTGCCTGGGATCCGGGACTAGCTGAGGATACGCAGTATTTT
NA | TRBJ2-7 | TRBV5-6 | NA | CASSLGGGEQYF | TGTGCCAGCAGCTTGGGAGGGGGAGAGCAGTACTTC
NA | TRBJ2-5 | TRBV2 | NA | CASSEARATQYF | TGTGCCAGCAGTGAAGCGCGGGCGACCCAGTACTTC
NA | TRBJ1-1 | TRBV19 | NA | CASSIKGPGTEAFF | TGTGCCAGTAGTATTAAGGGGCCGGGCACTGAAGCTTTCTTT
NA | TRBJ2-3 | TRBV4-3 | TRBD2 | CASSHGGGAFGTDTQYF | TGCGCCAGCAGCCATGGCGGGGGGGCCTTTGGCACAGATACGCAGTATTTT
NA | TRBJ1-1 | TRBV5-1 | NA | CASTTGGGVSTEAFF | TGCGCCAGCACGACGGGGGGCGGGGTGAGCACTGAAGCTTTCTTT
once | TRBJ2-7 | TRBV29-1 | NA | CSVEVEQVHGYEQYF | TGCAGCGTTGAAGTGGAACAGGTACACGGCTACGAGCAGTACTTC
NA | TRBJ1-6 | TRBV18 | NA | CASSLKQDNSPLHF | TGTGCCAGCTCTCTAAAACAGGATAATTCACCCCTCCACTTT
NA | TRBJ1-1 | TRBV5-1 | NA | CASSLEQGRTEAFF | TGCGCCAGCAGCTTGGAGCAGGGGCGGACTGAAGCTTTCTTT
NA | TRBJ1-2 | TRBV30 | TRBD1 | CAWSPTGLKGYTF | TGTGCCTGGTCTCCGACAGGGTTAAAGGGCTACACCTTC
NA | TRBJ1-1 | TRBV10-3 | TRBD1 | CAIIRDRGLFGTEAFF | TGTGCCATCATCCGGGACAGGGGGCTCTTTGGCACTGAAGCTTTCTTT
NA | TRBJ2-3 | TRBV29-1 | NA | CSVEEASGGTDTQYF | TGCAGCGTTGAAGAGGCGTCGGGGGGCACAGATACGCAGTATTTT
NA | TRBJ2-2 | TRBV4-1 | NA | CASSLGEGTGELFF | TGCGCCAGCTCGCTCGGGGAAGGGACCGGGGAGCTGTTTTTT
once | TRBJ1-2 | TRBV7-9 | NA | CASSLVSGNYGYTF | TGTGCCAGCAGCTTAGTCTCAGGAAACTATGGCTACACCTTC
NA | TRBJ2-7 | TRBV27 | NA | CASSLFEGSYEQYF | TGTGCCAGCAGTTTATTTGAGGGCTCCTACGAGCAGTACTTC
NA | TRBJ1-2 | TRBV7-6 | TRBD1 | CASSTIRGLNIYGYTF | TGTGCCAGCAGCACAATCAGGGGGCTTAATATCTATGGCTACACCTTC
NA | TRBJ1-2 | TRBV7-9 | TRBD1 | CASSLVGQAHYGYTF | TGTGCCAGCAGCTTAGTAGGACAGGCCCACTATGGCTACACCTTC
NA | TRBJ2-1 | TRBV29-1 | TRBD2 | CSAGGGLIYNEQFF | TGCAGCGCCGGGGGGGGACTAATATACAATGAGCAGTTCTTC
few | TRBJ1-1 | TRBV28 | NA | CASRHQGYTEAFF | TGTGCCAGCAGACATCAGGGGTACACTGAAGCTTTCTTT
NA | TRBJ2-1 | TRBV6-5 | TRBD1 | CASRTGQVNEQFF | TGTGCCAGCAGGACGGGACAGGTCAATGAGCAGTTCTTC
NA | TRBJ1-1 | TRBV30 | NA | CAWSQEANTEAFF | TGTGCCTGGAGTCAAGAGGCGAACACTGAAGCTTTCTTT
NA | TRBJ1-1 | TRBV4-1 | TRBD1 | CASSHYEGATFVNTEAFF | TGCGCCAGCAGCCATTACGAGGGGGCGACCTTTGTGAACACTGAAGCTTTCTTT
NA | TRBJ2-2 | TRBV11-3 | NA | CASSLATGNTGELFF | TGTGCCAGCAGCTTAGCAACAGGCAACACCGGGGAGCTGTTTTTT
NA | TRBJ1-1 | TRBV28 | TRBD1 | CASSSGTAMNTEAFF | TGTGCCAGCAGTTCTGGGACAGCCATGAACACTGAAGCTTTCTTT
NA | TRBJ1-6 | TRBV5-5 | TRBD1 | CASSRTGGLLNSPLHF | TGTGCCAGCAGCCGGACAGGGGGCTTGTTGAATTCACCCCTCCACTTT
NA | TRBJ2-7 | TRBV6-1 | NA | CASSEAIGRGYEQYF | TGTGCCAGCAGTGAAGCCATCGGGAGAGGTTACGAGCAGTACTTC
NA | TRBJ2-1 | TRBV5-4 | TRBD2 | CASSHGGGEQFF | TGTGCCAGCAGCCACGGGGGGGGTGAGCAGTTCTTC
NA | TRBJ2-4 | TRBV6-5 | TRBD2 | CASSATGGKNIQYF | TGTGCCAGCAGCGCAACGGGAGGCAAAAACATTCAGTACTTC
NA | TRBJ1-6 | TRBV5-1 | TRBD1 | CASSLGSGTGGSPLHF | TGCGCCAGCAGCTTGGGTTCCGGGACAGGGGGCTCACCCCTCCACTTT
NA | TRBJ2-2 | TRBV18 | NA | CASSPPLGPGELFF | TGTGCCAGCTCACCCCCCCTTGGCCCGGGGGAGCTGTTTTTT
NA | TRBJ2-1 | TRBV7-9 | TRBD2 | CASSIRGAYNEQFF | TGTGCCAGCAGCATACGGGGGGCCTACAATGAGCAGTTCTTC
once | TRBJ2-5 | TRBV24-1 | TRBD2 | CATAGGLAEETQYF | TGTGCCACCGCCGGGGGACTAGCGGAAGAGACCCAGTACTTC
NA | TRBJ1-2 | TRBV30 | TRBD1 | CAWRGQGFDRANYGYTF | TGTGCCTGGAGGGGACAGGGTTTTGACAGAGCTAACTATGGCTACACCTTC
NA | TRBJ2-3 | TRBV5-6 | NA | CASSPTFRQGGNADTQYF | TGTGCCAGCAGCCCTACCTTTCGACAGGGCGGGAATGCAGATACGCAGTATTTT
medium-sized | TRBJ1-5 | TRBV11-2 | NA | CASSSGLLHQPQHF | TGTGCCAGCAGCTCGGGACTTCTTCATCAGCCCCAGCATTTT
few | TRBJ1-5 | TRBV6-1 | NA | CASSDGGLQPQHF | TGTGCCAGCAGTGACGGGGGTTTACAGCCCCAGCATTTT
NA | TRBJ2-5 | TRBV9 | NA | CASSPLGGNRETQYF | TGTGCCAGCAGCCCCCTCGGGGGAAATCGAGAGACCCAGTACTTC
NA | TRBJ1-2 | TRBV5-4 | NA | CASSLTGSNYGYTF | TGTGCCAGCAGCTTGACAGGGTCTAACTATGGCTACACCTTC
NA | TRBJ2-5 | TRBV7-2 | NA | CASSLVGGYQETQYF | TGTGCCAGCAGCTTAGTTGGGGGGTACCAAGAGACCCAGTACTTC
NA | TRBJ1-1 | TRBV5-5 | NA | CASRRPGSTEAFF | TGTGCCAGCCGACGGCCCGGGAGCACTGAAGCTTTCTTT
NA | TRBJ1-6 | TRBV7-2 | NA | CASSSMGATKSPLHF | TGTGCCAGCAGCTCCATGGGGGCAACGAAATCACCCCTCCACTTT
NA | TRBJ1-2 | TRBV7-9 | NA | CASSLGKGVSNYGYTF | TGTGCCAGCAGCCTAGGGAAAGGGGTTTCTAACTATGGCTACACCTTC
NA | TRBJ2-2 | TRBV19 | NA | CASKQGGNTGELFF | TGTGCCAGCAAACAGGGTGGGAACACCGGGGAGCTGTTTTTT
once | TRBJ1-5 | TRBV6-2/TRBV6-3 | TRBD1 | CASSPGGFYQPQHF | TGTGCCAGCAGTCCAGGGGGCTTTTATCAGCCCCAGCATTTT
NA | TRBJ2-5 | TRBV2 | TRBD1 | CASGMTGEETQYF | TGTGCCAGTGGGATGACAGGGGAAGAGACCCAGTACTTC
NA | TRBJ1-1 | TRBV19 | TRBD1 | CASSLHGTGGMNTEAFF | TGTGCCAGTAGTCTCCACGGGACAGGGGGAATGAACACTGAAGCTTTCTTT
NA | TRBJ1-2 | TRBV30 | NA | CAWSVRQESPLGYTF | TGTGCCTGGAGTGTACGACAGGAGTCCCCGTTAGGCTACACCTTC
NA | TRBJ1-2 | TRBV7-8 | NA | CASSLVQGDYTF | TGTGCCAGCAGCTTAGTACAGGGCGACTACACCTTC
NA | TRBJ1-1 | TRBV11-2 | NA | CASNVGAVTEAFF | TGTGCCAGCAACGTGGGGGCAGTCACTGAAGCTTTCTTT
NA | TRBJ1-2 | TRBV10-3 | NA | CAISAPGPGTFGGYTF | TGTGCCATCAGCGCTCCCGGACCGGGGACTTTCGGTGGCTACACCTTC
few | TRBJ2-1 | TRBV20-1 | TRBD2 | CSASSPGLAAYNEQFF | TGCAGTGCTAGTTCTCCGGGACTAGCGGCCTACAATGAGCAGTTCTTC
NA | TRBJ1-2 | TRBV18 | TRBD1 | CASSPWDRGDYGYTF | TGTGCCAGCTCACCATGGGACAGGGGTGACTATGGCTACACCTTC